This T cell receptor beta chain was recovered during a study of regulatory T cells in long-lasting Graves disease. Regarding time point: persistent/refractory GD, antithyroid drugs over 5 years with positive TRAb. The authors made the TCR library using RNA they extracted from PBMCs. Doctors identified Graves' disease using the American Thyroid Association guidelines. Construction of the TCR beta libraries employed iRepertoire HTBI primers in conjunction with Arm-PCR of CDR3 regions. TCRdb reanalysed the multiplex PCR reads using MiXCR and keeps one entry per CDR3 protein. Counted here are 650,000 to 700,000 distinct CDR3 sequences, about 32% occurring once; the ten biggest clones make up under 50%. This TCR derives from a female donor with Graves disease. The sequences come from peripheral blood mononuclear cells (PBMCs), collected when the disease was refractory, from a patient treated with antithyroid drugs.

The chain's CDR3 is CASRAPGLAGVETQYF. In DNA, the CDR3 is TGTGCCAGCAGGGCACCGGGACTAGCGGGAGTAGAGACCCAGTACTTC. V gene TRBV6-1 combines with J gene TRBJ2-5, with 14 positions matching TRBD2. CDR3 size: 16 residues. V lost 6 bases, J lost 4 bases, and 7 bases stayed unmatched. CDR1 is MNHNS and CDR2 is SASEGT in the germline V gene.